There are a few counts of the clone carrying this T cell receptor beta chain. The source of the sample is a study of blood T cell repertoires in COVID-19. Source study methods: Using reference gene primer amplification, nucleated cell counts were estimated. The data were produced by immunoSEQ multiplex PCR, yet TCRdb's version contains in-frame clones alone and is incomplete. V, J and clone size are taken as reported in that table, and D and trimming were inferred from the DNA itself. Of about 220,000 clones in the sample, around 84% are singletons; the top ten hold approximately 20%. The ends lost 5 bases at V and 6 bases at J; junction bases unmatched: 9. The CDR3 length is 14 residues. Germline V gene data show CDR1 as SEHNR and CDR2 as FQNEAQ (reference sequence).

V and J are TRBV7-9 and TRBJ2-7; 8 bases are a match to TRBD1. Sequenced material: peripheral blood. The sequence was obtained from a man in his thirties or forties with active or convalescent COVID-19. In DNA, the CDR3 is TGTGCCAGCAGCGGGGACAGGCGTTGGGGCGAGCAGTACTTC. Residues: CASSGDRRWGEQYF.